This T cell receptor beta chain is from a study of T cell responses to AZD1222 COVID-19 vaccine. Points from the study as a whole: The study found vaccine-associated CD4 TCRs spanning spike, dominant at 160-218 and 743-854. Spike-specific TCR repertoires showed rising breadth and depth after two AZD1222 doses.

Using immunoSEQ multiplex PCR, the repertoire was profiled, and TCRdb retains in-frame clones only, with some absent. The sample carries fewer than 100,000 clones, roughly 90% recorded once. In this sample, this clone turned up once. Its antigen is not known. The CDR3 is 13 residues long. The V gene's germline CDR1 is MDHEN and CDR2 SYDVKM. J was trimmed by 5 bases and V by 6 bases; bases with no gene match: 3. This receptor was identified in an adult in good health. The sample here was peripheral blood, taken on day 0 of AZD1222 vaccination. This rearrangement joins TRBV28 to TRBJ2-7, with 11 bases aligning to TRBD1. CDR3: CASRRTGGNEQYF. The CDR3 DNA sequence: TGTGCCAGCAGAAGGACAGGGGGCAACGAGCAGTACTTC.